These 8 T cell receptor beta chains originate from one sample sequenced in a study of blood T cell repertoires in COVID-19. Profiled with immunoSEQ multiplex PCR; TCRdb holds only in-frame clones, not every one. The sample lists 10,000 to 15,000 clones; approximately 78% were seen once. Sequencing was done on a sample of peripheral blood. These receptor sequences come from a human donor in a cohort sampled during active COVID-19.

This clone was seen more than once but under ten times. Here the CDR3 DNA reads TGTGCCAGCAGTCCCGGACTAGAATGGCCTACCGGGGAGCTGTTTTTT. Protein sequence: CASSPGLEWPTGELFF. The V call is TRBV6-2 or TRBV6-3, the J call TRBJ2-2; the match to TRBD2 covers 7 bases. Trimming at V came to 5 bases and at J to 5 bases, leaving 11 bases not matched to a gene. This CDR3 region has 16 residues. Looked up from germline, CDR1 is MNHEY and CDR2 is SVGEGT.

V gene TRBV18 combines with J gene TRBJ2-3, with 13 bases fitting TRBD2. Germline-derived CDR1 and CDR2 are KGHSH and LQKENI. Trimming took 6 bases from V and 6 from J; bases not matched to a gene: 9. This CDR3 is built from 16 residues. The CDR3 sequence: CASSRGTSGAGDTQYF. In DNA form, the CDR3 reads TGTGCCAGCTCGCGAGGGACTAGCGGGGCAGGGGATACGCAGTATTTT. The full variable domain, in which reference TRBV18 and TRBJ2-3 provide the parts outside the CDR3, is NAGVMQNPRHLVRRRGQEARLRCSPMKGHSHVYWYRQLPEEGLKFMVYLQKENIIDESGMPKERFSAEFPKEGPSILRIQQVVRGDSAAYFCASSRGTSGAGDTQYFGPGTRLTVL.

V and J are TRBV6-5 and TRBJ2-2; 11 bases map to TRBD1. Germline V gives CDR1 MNHEY, CDR2 SVGAGI. After removal of 2 bases from V and 7 bases from J, the junction contained 6 bases not matched to a gene. The CDR3 is 16 amino acids. The CDR3 DNA reads as TGTGCCAGCAGTTACACCCCCGGGACAGGGGGCGGGGAGCTGTTTTTT. This gives the protein CASSYTPGTGGGELFF.

The chain has TRBV6-5 and TRBJ2-3; TRBD2 agrees at 9 bases. This CDR3 has 15 residues. Germline lookup yields CDR1 MNHEY and CDR2 SVGAGI. V gave up 3 bases and J gave up 8 bases; unmatched junction bases: 9. Here the CDR3 DNA reads TGTGCCAGCAGTTATGAAGCGGGGGGCATCCGTACGCAGTATTTT. This sequence encodes CASSYEAGGIRTQYF.

The V call is TRBV28, the J call TRBJ1-1; 9 positions match TRBD1. J gave up 8 bases and V 6 bases, and 7 bases lay outside the gene matches. The CDR3 spans 13 residues. Germline V CDR1 and CDR2: MDHEN, SYDVKM. The CDR3 loop reads CASRLGQGREAFF. DNA of the CDR3: TGTGCCAGCAGGCTCGGACAGGGGAGGGAAGCTTTCTTT.

This chain connects TRBV6-2 or TRBV6-3 to TRBJ2-2; D possibly corresponds to TRBD2 (6 bases). Germline V gives CDR1 MNHEY, CDR2 SVGEGT. The CDR3 has 16 residues. V lost 3 bases, J lost 6 bases, and 17 bases lay in between. The CDR3 region is CASSYPRFGGAGELFF. The CDR3 bases are TGTGCCAGCAGTTATCCCCGATTTGGAGGGGCCGGGGAGCTGTTTTTT.

The genes are TRBV3-1 (or the pseudogene TRBV3-2) and TRBJ1-1; D gene unclear. Per germline, CDR1 LGHDT and CDR2 YNNKEL (reference sequence). V was clipped by 5 bases and J by 3 bases, with 10 bases between them. This CDR3 has 13 residues. For the CDR3, the DNA is TGTGCCAGCAGCGCCACCCCAGACACTGAAGCTTTCTTT. As protein: CASSATPDTEAFF.

V usage is TRBV7-2 and J usage is TRBJ1-2; perhaps TRBD1 as D (5 bases). V shed 7 bases and J shed 6 bases, with 21 bases lying between them. Germline V lookup: CDR1 SGHTA, CDR2 FQGNSA. This CDR3 spans 15 amino acids. The CDR3 loop is CASTQPGRGENGYTF. The DNA for the CDR3 is TGTGCCAGCACCCAACCCGGGAGGGGCGAGAATGGCTACACCTTC.